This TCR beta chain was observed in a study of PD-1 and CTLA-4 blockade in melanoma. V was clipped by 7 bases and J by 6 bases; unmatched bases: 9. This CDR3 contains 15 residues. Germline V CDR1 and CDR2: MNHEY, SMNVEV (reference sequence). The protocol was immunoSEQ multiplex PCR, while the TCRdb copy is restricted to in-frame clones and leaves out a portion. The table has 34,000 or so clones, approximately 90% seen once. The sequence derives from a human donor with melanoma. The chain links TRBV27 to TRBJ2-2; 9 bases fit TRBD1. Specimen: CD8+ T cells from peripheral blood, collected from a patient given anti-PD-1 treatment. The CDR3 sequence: CASTPVGTGSGELFF. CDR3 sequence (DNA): TGTGCCAGCACCCCGGTCGGGACAGGGTCCGGGGAGCTGTTTTTT.